This TCR beta chain was sequenced for a study of cytomegalovirus exposure and HLA in healthy donors. Findings and caveats of the study: TCR clusters originating in the first cohort tended to co-occur in the 120 validation repertoires, according to a later analysis. 150 or so TCR beta chains were listed as cytomegalovirus-associated. Specific recognition of CMV antigens was confirmed in vitro for a few chains (all CMV-associated). Most TCR sequences were uncommon, yet certain public TCRs appeared in many donors.

Profiling relied on immunoSEQ multiplex PCR, and the TCRdb table lists in-frame clones only, not all of them. The table has 220,000 or so clones, 80% to 95% seen once; the top ten hold approximately 0.99%. A note on this clone: Antigen: not known.

This sequence originates from a woman aged 18-35 years in good health and CMV-seronegative. The sample was PBMCs.

In DNA, the CDR3 is TGTGCCGCCAGGACTGGGAACACTGAAGCTTTCTTT. Its protein is CAARTGNTEAFF. This chain connects TRBV6-5 to TRBJ1-1; D remains ambiguous. The CDR3 spans 12 residues. The germline CDR1 and CDR2 sequences are MNHEY and SVGAGI. V was shortened by 11 bases and J by 1 base, with 11 bases between the two germline ends.